This is a list of T cell receptor beta chains from one sample in a study of patients and donors after allogeneic stem cell transplantation. TCRdb called the RT-PCR reads again in MiXCR, with one record for every CDR3 protein. Here the sample spans over 350,000 distinct CDR3 sequences, 16% being singletons. Sequencing input: blood, either unsorted or a sorted T cell fraction (not recorded which). Source of these receptors: a human donor who was either an allogeneic HSCT recipient or a stem cell or donor lymphocyte infusion donor (not recorded which). It is not recorded whose cells these are; they may come from a transplant donor. The CDR3 runs from the conserved cysteine through the conserved F or W. A D gene is named only where the DNA matches it firmly. Some rows have no size entry. The others give once, few or many, or a class for an expanded clone.

v_gene	abundance	d_gene	j_gene	CDR3aa	CDR3nt
TRBV20-1	NA	NA	TRBJ2-7	CSALQDAYEQYF	TGCAGTGCCCTCCAGGACGCCTACGAGCAGTACTTC
TRBV5-1	many	NA	TRBJ2-7	CASSLEGGLAYEQYF	TGCGCCAGCAGCTTGGAGGGGGGGCTTGCCTACGAGCAGTACTTC
TRBV6-1	many	NA	TRBJ1-1	CASSTGTKAFF	TGTGCCAGCAGTACCGGGACAAAAGCTTTCTTT
TRBV10-3	NA	NA	TRBJ2-7	CAISDYPRSYEQYF	TGTGCCATCAGTGATTACCCCCGCTCCTACGAGCAGTACTTC
TRBV19	few	TRBD1	TRBJ1-2	CASSTYGTGGKDGYTF	TGTGCCAGTAGTACGTACGGGACAGGGGGAAAGGATGGCTACACCTTC
TRBV4-1	few	TRBD2	TRBJ2-1	CASSQDLAGGIPYNEQFF	TGCGCCAGCAGCCAAGACCTAGCGGGAGGTATCCCCTACAATGAGCAGTTCTTC
TRBV4-1	NA	NA	TRBJ1-6	CASSQIQGDANSPLHF	TGCGCCAGCAGCCAGATACAAGGGGACGCGAATTCACCCCTCCACTTT
TRBV12-3/TRBV12-4	few	NA	TRBJ1-1	CASSYRGGLWTEAFF	TGTGCCAGCAGTTATAGGGGGGGGCTGTGGACTGAAGCTTTCTTT
TRBV7-2	NA	NA	TRBJ1-1	CASSFRLGEAFF	TGTGCCAGCAGCTTCCGACTCGGAGAAGCTTTCTTT
TRBV20-1	many	TRBD1	TRBJ1-5	CSALGQGPQPQHF	TGCAGTGCTCTGGGACAGGGACCTCAGCCCCAGCATTTT
TRBV12-3/TRBV12-4	many	NA	TRBJ1-2	CASSTFTGPGGYTF	TGTGCCAGCAGTACATTCACAGGCCCTGGCGGCTACACCTTC
TRBV20-1	NA	NA	TRBJ1-2	CSAREVPTVATVTYGYTF	TGCAGTGCTAGAGAGGTCCCCACGGTCGCCACGGTGACATATGGCTACACCTTC
TRBV30	NA	TRBD1	TRBJ2-1	CAWSAQGTDEQFF	TGTGCCTGGAGTGCACAGGGGACCGATGAGCAGTTCTTC
TRBV19	few	NA	TRBJ2-2	CASSARGTGELFF	TGTGCCAGTAGTGCGCGGGGCACCGGGGAGCTGTTTTTT
TRBV24-1	NA	NA	TRBJ2-3	CATSDIVGAGLTDTQYF	TGTGCCACCAGTGATATCGTGGGAGCGGGCCTCACAGATACGCAGTATTTT
TRBV4-1	NA	TRBD1	TRBJ2-5	CASSQTGTGDQETQYF	TGCGCCAGCAGCCAGACCGGGACAGGGGATCAAGAGACCCAGTACTTC
TRBV5-1	NA	NA	TRBJ2-2	CASSLVAGAATGELFF	TGCGCCAGCAGCTTGGTGGCGGGGGCGGCCACCGGGGAGCTGTTTTTT